This T cell receptor beta chain was documented in a study of blood T cell repertoires in COVID-19. Study background: Samples of COVID-19 (acute and convalescent) were obtained from the United States, Italy and Spain.

V was shortened by 2 bases and J by 7 bases, with 9 bases between the two germline ends. Germline CDR1 and CDR2: MNHEY and SMNVEV (reference sequence). This CDR3 contains 13 residues. Original methodology: The authors estimated nucleated cell counts from reference gene primer amplification. Method: immunoSEQ multiplex PCR; TCRdb's copy keeps in-frame clones and lacks some. V and J calls plus clone size are reproduced from that table; the DNA served to infer D and trimming. This sample has 250,000 to 400,000 clones, with more than 75% found just once. This clonotype originated in a man over 45 with active or convalescent COVID-19. This rearrangement joins TRBV27 to TRBJ1-5; no clear D. The specimen was peripheral blood. The CDR3 here is CASSLSWEQPQHF. The CDR3 coding sequence is TGTGCCAGCAGTTTAAGTTGGGAGCAGCCCCAGCATTTT.